This T cell receptor (beta chain) was captured in a study of blood T cell repertoires in COVID-19. The wider study: T cells, B-cell-depleted T cells, or PBMCs supplied cDNA or gDNA.

In the original workflow: Reference gene primers were amplified, and this amplification served to estimate nucleated cell counts. Using immunoSEQ multiplex PCR, the repertoire was profiled, and TCRdb retains in-frame clones only, with some absent. The V and J calls and the clone size are those of that table, but D and trimming were determined from the DNA. Of about 150,000 clones in the sample, roughly nine tenths were seen once. This receptor was taken from a woman in her sixties or seventies with acute or convalescent COVID-19. Sequencing input: peripheral blood.

Written as DNA, the CDR3 is TGTGCCACCAGCAGAGACCAACTAGATTCACCCCTCCACTTT. Translated: CATSRDQLDSPLHF. This chain uses TRBV15 with TRBJ1-6, with D unresolved. The V gene lost 0 bases and the J gene lost 8 bases, with 8 bases spanning the gap. Germline CDR1 LNHNV, CDR2 YYDKDF (reference sequence). The CDR3 consists of 14 residues.